This T cell receptor (beta chain) comes out of a study of blood T cells in healthy people across ages. Whole-study findings and limits: A conclusive naive versus antigen-experienced comparison was prevented by the unsorted PBMCs.

V gave up 6 bases and J gave up 6 bases; unmatched junction bases: 8. The CDR3 covers 15 residues. In germline, CDR1 is SGHAT, CDR2 FQNNGV. On this clonotype: Its specificity is unknown.

With a J-beta primer mix and a sample-barcoded 5' primer, a second PCR ran about 7 to 11 cycles. TCRdb re-called the 5' RACE reads through MiXCR, storing one row per CDR3 protein. The data hold about 620,000 distinct CDR3 sequences, with around 50% observed a single time. The TCR sequence derives from a woman of 80 years or more in good health. The specimen was blood. The genes are TRBV11-2 and TRBJ1-6, with 7 bases lining up with TRBD1. DNA of the CDR3: TGTGCCAGCAGACAGGAGGGGGCGCGTAATTCACCCCTCCACTTT. It specifies CASRQEGARNSPLHF.